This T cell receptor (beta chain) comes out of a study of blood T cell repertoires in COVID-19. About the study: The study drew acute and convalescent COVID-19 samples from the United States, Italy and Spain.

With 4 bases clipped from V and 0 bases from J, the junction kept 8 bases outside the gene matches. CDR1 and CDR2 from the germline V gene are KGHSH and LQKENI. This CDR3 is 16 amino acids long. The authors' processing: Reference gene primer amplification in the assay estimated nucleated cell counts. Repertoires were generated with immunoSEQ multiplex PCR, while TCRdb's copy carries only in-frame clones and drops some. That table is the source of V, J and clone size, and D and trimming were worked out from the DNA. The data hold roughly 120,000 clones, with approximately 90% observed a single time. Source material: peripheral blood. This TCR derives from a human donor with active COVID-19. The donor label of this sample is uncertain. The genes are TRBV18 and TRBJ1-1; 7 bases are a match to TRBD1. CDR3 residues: CASSREPGGVNTEAFF. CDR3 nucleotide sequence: TGTGCCAGCTCACGCGAGCCAGGGGGAGTGAACACTGAAGCTTTCTTT.